Listed here are 10 T cell receptor beta chains from one sample, sequenced in a study of T cells expressing NK-cell markers. TCRdb reanalyzed the 5' RACE reads and collapses them to one entry per CDR3 protein, without DNA. The sample has roughly 170,000 distinct CDR3 sequences, and its top ten clones hold less than 20%. The sequenced sample consisted of blood T cells: a sorted CD56 or NKG2C T cell subset, CD4+ or CD8+ T cells, or bulk PBMC T cells (not recorded which). The receptors were sampled from a woman aged 18-69 years in good health.

The V call is TRBV7-2, the J call TRBJ1-2; the D gene TCRdb calls, TRBD1, cannot be checked with no DNA. CDR1 and CDR2 from the germline V gene are SGHTA and FQGNSA. This CDR3 spans 13 amino acids. CDR3: CASSLDRFDGYTF.

V usage is TRBV11-1 and J usage is TRBJ2-2; TCRdb lists TRBD2, though no DNA is available to test this call. Per the germline V gene, CDR1 is SGHAT and CDR2 is FQDESV (reference sequence). The CDR3 runs to 17 residues. The CDR3 sequence: CASITRTSGSNTGELFF.

Here the CDR3 reads CASSSGTGITQYF. This sequence joins TRBV6-6 and TRBJ2-5; the D call of TRBD1 rests on TCRdb alone, since no DNA is present to check it. This CDR3 contains 13 residues. Germline CDR1 MNHNY, CDR2 SVGAGI (reference sequence).

The chain carries TRBV5-1 and TRBJ2-2. Germline CDR1 is SGHRS and CDR2 is YFSETQ. The CDR3 spans 15 residues. The CDR3 spells CASSLAQGRAGELFF. The variable domain in full, completed from reference TRBV5-1 and TRBJ2-2, reads KAGVTQTPRYLIKTRGQQVTLSCSPISGHRSVSWYQQTPGQGLQFLFEYFSETQRNKGNFPGRFSGRQFSNSRSEMNVSTLELGDSALYLCASSLAQGRAGELFFGEGSRLTVL.

This chain connects TRBV7-9 to TRBJ2-5; TCRdb designates TRBD2, a call that cannot be tested without DNA. This CDR3 contains 15 residues. Germline V gene data show CDR1 as SEHNR and CDR2 as FQNEAQ (reference sequence). CDR3 residues: CASSLELAVQETQYF.

V and J are TRBV19 and TRBJ1-2; TCRdb indicates TRBD1, and absent DNA this call remains unverified. The CDR3 totals 17 residues. Germline assignment: CDR1 LNHDA and CDR2 SQIVND (reference sequence). The CDR3 sequence: CASRPGQGALTGYGYTF.

This chain connects TRBV5-1 to TRBJ2-7; TCRdb outputs TRBD1, but without DNA this stays unchecked. The CDR3 spans 14 residues. Germline V CDR1 and CDR2: SGHRS, YFSETQ. The chain's CDR3 is CASRGQGVGYEQYF.

J is TRBJ2-7 and V is TRBV7-8; TCRdb's D call, TRBD1, is unchecked because there is no DNA. CDR1 is SGHVS, CDR2 FQNEAQ, per germline. This CDR3 has 13 residues. CDR3 in amino acids: CASSSDRGGEQYF.

This sequence joins TRBV29-1 and TRBJ1-5; TCRdb selects TRBD1, and the lack of DNA leaves this call unchecked. Germline loops: CDR1 SQVTM, CDR2 ANQGSEA. The CDR3 length is 13 residues. The CDR3 region is CSAIWGPNQPQHF.

The chain joins TRBV12-3 or TRBV12-4 to TRBJ2-1; the D call from TCRdb, TRBD1, cannot be confirmed without DNA. The CDR3 is 15 residues long. CDR3 sequence reads: CASSRGQGKYNEQFF.